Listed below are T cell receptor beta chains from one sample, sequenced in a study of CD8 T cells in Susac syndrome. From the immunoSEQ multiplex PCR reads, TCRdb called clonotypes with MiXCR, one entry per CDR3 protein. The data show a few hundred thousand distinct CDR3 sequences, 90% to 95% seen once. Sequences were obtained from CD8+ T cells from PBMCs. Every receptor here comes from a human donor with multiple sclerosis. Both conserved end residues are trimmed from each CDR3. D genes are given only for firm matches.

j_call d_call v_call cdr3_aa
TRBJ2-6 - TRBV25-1 ASSRTELSGANVLT
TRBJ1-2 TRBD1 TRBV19 ASRGTANYGYT
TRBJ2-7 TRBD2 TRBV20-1 SAAFSGRPVYEQY
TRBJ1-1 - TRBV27 ASSFQDGTEAF
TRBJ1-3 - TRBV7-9 ASSRNPSARGNTIY
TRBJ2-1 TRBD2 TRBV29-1 SVEGEGGSYEQF
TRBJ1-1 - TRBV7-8 ASSLSRDGNTEAF
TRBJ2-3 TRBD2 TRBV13 ASSPGIAGGPPNTQY
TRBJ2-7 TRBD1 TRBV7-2 ASSLVDRGYEQY
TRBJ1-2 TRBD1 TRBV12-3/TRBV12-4 ASRSPGTATNYGYT
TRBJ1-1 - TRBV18 ASSPATDGDTEAF
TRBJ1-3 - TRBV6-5 ASSYSAEGNTIY
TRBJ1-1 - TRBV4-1 ASSQAPYIMNTEAF
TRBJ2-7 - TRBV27 ASSYLSSSYEQY
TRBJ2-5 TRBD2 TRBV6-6 ASWASGAVETQY
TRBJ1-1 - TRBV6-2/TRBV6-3 ASSYRGRREAF
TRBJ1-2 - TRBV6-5 ASSVVGGFYGYT
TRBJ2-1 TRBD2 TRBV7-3 ASSSAGVAGGRFQDEQF